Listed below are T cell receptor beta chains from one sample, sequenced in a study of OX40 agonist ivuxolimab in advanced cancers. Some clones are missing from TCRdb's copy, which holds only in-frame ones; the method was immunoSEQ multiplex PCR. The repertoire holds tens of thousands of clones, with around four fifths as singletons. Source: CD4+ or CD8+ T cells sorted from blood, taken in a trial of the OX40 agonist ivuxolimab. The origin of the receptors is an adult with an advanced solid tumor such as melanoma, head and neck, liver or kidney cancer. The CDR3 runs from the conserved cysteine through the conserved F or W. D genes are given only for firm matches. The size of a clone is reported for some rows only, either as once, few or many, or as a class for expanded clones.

CDR3aa: CASSSRTALYGYTF
CDR3nt: TGTGCCAGCAGCTCACGGACAGCCCTCTATGGCTACACCTTC
abundance: NA
d_gene: NA
j_gene: TRBJ1-2
v_gene: TRBV7-9

CDR3aa: CASSQAPDSQNEKLFF
CDR3nt: TGTGCCAGCAGCCAAGCTCCGGACAGCCAAAATGAAAAACTGTTTTTT
abundance: NA
d_gene: NA
j_gene: TRBJ1-4
v_gene: TRBV4-2

CDR3aa: CASGGQGLYEQYF
CDR3nt: TGTGCCAGCGGGGGTCAGGGCCTTTACGAGCAGTACTTC
abundance: NA
d_gene: NA
j_gene: TRBJ2-7
v_gene: TRBV2

CDR3aa: CASSYDNANYGYTF
CDR3nt: TGTGCCAGCAGTTACGACAACGCTAACTATGGCTACACCTTC
abundance: NA
d_gene: NA
j_gene: TRBJ1-2
v_gene: TRBV6-6

CDR3aa: CASSVDRGTDTQYF
CDR3nt: TGTGCCAGCAGCGTAGACAGGGGTACAGATACGCAGTATTTT
abundance: NA
d_gene: TRBD1
j_gene: TRBJ2-3
v_gene: TRBV9

CDR3aa: CASSQSSGAGELFF
CDR3nt: TGTGCCAGCAGTCAATCATCCGGGGCCGGGGAGCTGTTTTTT
abundance: NA
d_gene: NA
j_gene: TRBJ2-2
v_gene: TRBV11-3

CDR3aa: CASSDPKGEAFF
CDR3nt: TGTGCCAGCTCAGATCCTAAGGGAGAAGCTTTCTTT
abundance: NA
d_gene: NA
j_gene: TRBJ1-1
v_gene: TRBV9

CDR3aa: CAATPGGGDRFNYGYTF
CDR3nt: TGTGCCGCCACGCCCGGGGGGGGAGACCGGTTTAACTATGGCTACACCTTC
abundance: few
d_gene: NA
j_gene: TRBJ1-2
v_gene: TRBV5-4

CDR3aa: CAWDGLGGIYEQYF
CDR3nt: TGTGCCTGGGATGGACTGGGGGGTATCTACGAGCAGTACTTC
abundance: NA
d_gene: NA
j_gene: TRBJ2-7
v_gene: TRBV30

CDR3aa: CSVVGLGPQLPDTQYF
CDR3nt: TGCAGCGTTGTGGGGCTTGGCCCACAGCTCCCAGATACGCAGTATTTT
abundance: NA
d_gene: NA
j_gene: TRBJ2-3
v_gene: TRBV29-1

CDR3aa: CASSYLNTRGELFF
CDR3nt: TGTGCCAGCAGTTACCTAAACACTAGGGGGGAGCTGTTTTTT
abundance: NA
d_gene: NA
j_gene: TRBJ2-2
v_gene: TRBV6-6

CDR3aa: CASSRTQGGTEAFF
CDR3nt: TGCGCCAGCAGCCGGACACAGGGGGGCACTGAAGCTTTCTTT
abundance: NA
d_gene: TRBD1
j_gene: TRBJ1-1
v_gene: TRBV5-1

CDR3aa: CASSLGDTQYF
CDR3nt: TGCGCCAGCAGCTTGGGCGATACGCAGTATTTT
abundance: NA
d_gene: NA
j_gene: TRBJ2-3
v_gene: TRBV5-1

CDR3aa: CASSLLATNTGELFF
CDR3nt: TGTGCCAGCAGCCTACTAGCAACGAACACCGGGGAGCTGTTTTTT
abundance: NA
d_gene: NA
j_gene: TRBJ2-2
v_gene: TRBV7-9

CDR3aa: CASSQDTGGNYGYTF
CDR3nt: TGCGCCAGCAGCCAAGATACGGGGGGGAACTATGGCTACACCTTC
abundance: NA
d_gene: NA
j_gene: TRBJ1-2
v_gene: TRBV4-3

CDR3aa: CASSPNLGLAGNEQFF
CDR3nt: TGTGCCAGCAGCCCCAACCTGGGACTAGCGGGGAATGAGCAGTTCTTC
abundance: few
d_gene: TRBD2
j_gene: TRBJ2-1
v_gene: TRBV9

CDR3aa: CASSLGPNYGYTF
CDR3nt: TGTGCCAGCAGCCTGGGACCAAACTATGGCTACACCTTC
abundance: NA
d_gene: NA
j_gene: TRBJ1-2
v_gene: TRBV6-6

CDR3aa: CASRSDRVNSPLHF
CDR3nt: TGTGCCAGCAGATCGGACAGGGTAAATTCACCCCTCCACTTT
abundance: NA
d_gene: TRBD1
j_gene: TRBJ1-6
v_gene: TRBV11-1

CDR3aa: CATSRQGTYEQYF
CDR3nt: TGTGCCACCAGCAGACAGGGGACCTACGAGCAGTACTTC
abundance: NA
d_gene: NA
j_gene: TRBJ2-7
v_gene: TRBV15

CDR3aa: CASSLIGAGGKGYTF
CDR3nt: TGTGCCAGCAGTTTAATAGGGGCAGGGGGCAAGGGCTACACCTTC
abundance: NA
d_gene: TRBD1
j_gene: TRBJ1-2
v_gene: TRBV28

CDR3aa: CAWMGQGNIQYF
CDR3nt: TGTGCCTGGATGGGGCAGGGTAACATTCAGTACTTC
abundance: NA
d_gene: NA
j_gene: TRBJ2-4
v_gene: TRBV30

CDR3aa: CASSLFRGHQPQHF
CDR3nt: TGTGCCAGCAGTTTGTTCCGGGGTCATCAGCCCCAGCATTTT
abundance: once
d_gene: NA
j_gene: TRBJ1-5
v_gene: TRBV28

CDR3aa: CASSFLNGPDTQYF
CDR3nt: TGTGCCAGCAGCTTCCTTAACGGGCCAGATACGCAGTATTTT
abundance: NA
d_gene: NA
j_gene: TRBJ2-3
v_gene: TRBV5-6

CDR3aa: CASSLEGSLGNQPQHF
CDR3nt: TGCGCCAGCAGCTTGGAAGGGTCCCTCGGCAATCAGCCCCAGCATTTT
abundance: NA
d_gene: NA
j_gene: TRBJ1-5
v_gene: TRBV5-1

CDR3aa: CASSRLGGNTEAFF
CDR3nt: TGTGCCAGCAGCCGCCTGGGGGGGAACACTGAAGCTTTCTTT
abundance: NA
d_gene: NA
j_gene: TRBJ1-1
v_gene: TRBV27

CDR3aa: CASSLEGGIQYF
CDR3nt: TGTGCCAGCAGTCTCGAGGGGGGCATTCAGTACTTC
abundance: NA
d_gene: NA
j_gene: TRBJ2-4
v_gene: TRBV6-1

CDR3aa: CASRDQGNQPQHF
CDR3nt: TGTGCCAGCAGGGACCAGGGAAATCAGCCCCAGCATTTT
abundance: NA
d_gene: NA
j_gene: TRBJ1-5
v_gene: TRBV2

CDR3aa: CASSSGGDNTHEQYF
CDR3nt: TGTGCCAGCAGTTCAGGGGGCGACAATACCCACGAGCAGTACTTC
abundance: NA
d_gene: TRBD1
j_gene: TRBJ2-7
v_gene: TRBV6-5

CDR3aa: CSVGGYPSSGNTIYF
CDR3nt: TGCAGCGTGGGGGGTTACCCAAGCTCTGGAAACACCATATATTTT
abundance: once
d_gene: NA
j_gene: TRBJ1-3
v_gene: TRBV29-1

CDR3aa: CASSNSGGSYNEQFF
CDR3nt: TGTGCCAGCAGCAATAGCGGGGGCTCCTACAATGAGCAGTTCTTC
abundance: NA
d_gene: TRBD2
j_gene: TRBJ2-1
v_gene: TRBV7-3

CDR3aa: CASSVRGANQPQHF
CDR3nt: TGTGCCAGCAGTGTCCGGGGGGCCAATCAGCCCCAGCATTTT
abundance: NA
d_gene: NA
j_gene: TRBJ1-5
v_gene: TRBV2

CDR3aa: CASSLVQRNTEAFF
CDR3nt: TGTGCCAGCAGTTTAGTACAGAGGAACACTGAAGCTTTCTTT
abundance: NA
d_gene: NA
j_gene: TRBJ1-1
v_gene: TRBV28

CDR3aa: CASSLESTGRYEQYF
CDR3nt: TGTGCCAGCAGCTTAGAATCGACAGGACGCTACGAGCAGTACTTC
abundance: NA
d_gene: NA
j_gene: TRBJ2-7
v_gene: TRBV7-9

CDR3aa: CASSLGQQNTEAFF
CDR3nt: TGTGCCAGCAGCTTAGGCCAGCAGAACACTGAAGCTTTCTTT
abundance: NA
d_gene: NA
j_gene: TRBJ1-1
v_gene: TRBV11-2

CDR3aa: CASSRDLNQPQHF
CDR3nt: TGTGCCAGCAGCCGGGATCTCAATCAGCCCCAGCATTTT
abundance: NA
d_gene: NA
j_gene: TRBJ1-5
v_gene: TRBV7-2

CDR3aa: CASSMTNRYHSPLHF
CDR3nt: TGTGCCAGCAGCATGACGAATCGCTATCATTCACCCCTCCACTTT
abundance: NA
d_gene: NA
j_gene: TRBJ1-6
v_gene: TRBV27

CDR3aa: CASGKVGVSYNEQFF
CDR3nt: TGTGCCTCGGGGAAGGTTGGCGTCTCCTACAATGAGCAGTTCTTC
abundance: NA
d_gene: NA
j_gene: TRBJ2-1
v_gene: TRBV19

CDR3aa: CSANDRSSGNTIYF
CDR3nt: TGCAGCGCCAATGACAGGAGCTCTGGAAACACCATATATTTT
abundance: NA
d_gene: NA
j_gene: TRBJ1-3
v_gene: TRBV29-1

CDR3aa: CAISTEVYGTYNEQFF
CDR3nt: TGTGCCATCAGTACCGAGGTTTACGGAACCTACAATGAGCAGTTCTTC
abundance: NA
d_gene: NA
j_gene: TRBJ2-1
v_gene: TRBV10-3

CDR3aa: CASSVGTSGDYEQYF
CDR3nt: TGTGCCAGCAGCGTAGGGACTAGCGGGGACTACGAGCAGTACTTC
abundance: NA
d_gene: TRBD2
j_gene: TRBJ2-7
v_gene: TRBV9